This T cell receptor (beta chain) was profiled in a study of blood T cells in healthy people across ages. Study-level results: Diversity figures derived from one million T cells were judged to underestimate the true value.

This clonotype occurred a few times. The target antigen is unknown. This CDR3 spans 14 amino acids. Germline-derived CDR1 and CDR2 are SEHNR and FQNEAQ (reference sequence). V shed 1 base and J shed 4 bases, with 10 bases lying between them. The second PCR ran roughly 7 to 12 cycles with a sample-barcoded 5' primer and J-beta primers. A single record per CDR3 protein comes from TCRdb applying MiXCR to the 5' RACE reads. The sample lists around 700,000 distinct CDR3 sequences, 20% to 25% seen once, with more than 8% in the top ten. This sample also appeared in a second study, on T cells of mothers and their children.

Specimen: blood. The V and J genes are TRBV7-9 and TRBJ1-1, with D hard to call. The sequence derives from a boy younger than 18 in good health. This CDR3 reads CASSLGSVSTEAFF. CDR3 nucleotides: TGTGCCAGCAGCTTAGGCAGTGTTAGCACTGAAGCTTTCTTT.